Presented here are 27 T cell receptor beta chains from one specimen sequenced in a study of Graves' ophthalmopathy and Graves' hyperthyroidism. RNA served as the template for amplifying TCR beta CDR3 regions. After a first-round RT-PCR with HTBI primers, a second-round multiplex PCR was run. TCRdb analysed the multiplex PCR reads with MiXCR anew, one entry per CDR3 protein. The sample carries about 1.1 million distinct CDR3 sequences, about 36% recorded once. The sample was peripheral blood or thyroid tissue (not recorded which). The receptor source for this set is an adult man with Graves' hyperthyroidism.

This clonotype has a count of ten or more. The genes are TRBV9 and TRBJ1-6; 7 bases match TRBD1. V trimming: 3 bases; J trimming: 7 bases; junction bases outside the gene matches: 4. Germline values: CDR1 SGDLS, CDR2 YYNGEE. The CDR3 spans 14 residues. In DNA, the CDR3 is TGTGCCAGCAGCGCGGGACAGATGAATTCACCCCTCCACTTT. This encodes CASSAGQMNSPLHF.

This clonotype has just a few counts. The CDR3 DNA reads as TGTGCCCCTAGCTCCACGGGCTCTGGGGCCAACGTCCTGACTTTC. It codes for CAPSSTGSGANVLTF. The V call is TRBV7-9, the J call TRBJ2-6, with a tentative D call TRBD2 (5 bases). The germline V gene has CDR1 SEHNR and CDR2 FQNEAQ (reference sequence). The germline V and J ends were trimmed by 11 bases and 0 bases, with 14 bases remaining between them. There are 15 residues in the CDR3. Full variable domain (missing parts from reference TRBV7-9 and TRBJ2-6): DTGVSQNPRHKITKRGQNVTFRCDPISEHNRLYWYRQTLGQGPEFLTYFQNEAQLEKSRLLSDRFSAERPKGSFSTLEIQRTEQGDSAMYLCAPSSTGSGANVLTFGAGSRLTVL.

This clonotype occurred many times. The V and J genes are TRBV29-1 and TRBJ2-7; D is perhaps TRBD1 or TRBD2 (5 bases each). Germline CDR1 SQVTM, CDR2 ANQGSEA. V lost 3 bases, J lost 0 bases, and 9 bases lay in between. This CDR3 has 13 amino acids. The CDR3 sequence: CSVDGTDSYEQYF. DNA for the CDR3: TGCAGCGTTGACGGGACGGACTCCTACGAGCAGTACTTC.

This clonotype has a handful of counts. The chain links TRBV4-2 to TRBJ1-1, with TRBD1 matching 10 bases. This CDR3 is built from 14 residues. After removal of 3 bases from V and 2 bases from J, the junction contained 0 bases not matched to a gene. The germline V gene encodes CDR1 LGHNA and CDR2 YNFKEQ. CDR3 sequence reads: CASSQTGGNTEAFF. The CDR3 DNA reads TGTGCCAGCAGCCAGACAGGGGGCAACACTGAAGCTTTCTTT.

This clonotype was recorded many times. The chain is built from TRBV5-5 and TRBJ2-5, with D unclear. Per germline, CDR1 SGHKS and CDR2 YYEKEE (reference sequence). This CDR3 comprises 13 residues. Trimming removed 1 base from V and 5 bases from J, with 9 bases in between. In DNA, the CDR3 is TGTGCCAGCAGCTTGTCGTGGGCCGAGACCCAGTACTTC. The encoded protein is CASSLSWAETQYF.

Points on this clonotype: A clone one base away is much larger, so this may be a read error. The chain has TRBV29-1 and TRBJ2-5; D gene uncertain. There are 12 residues in the CDR3. Germline CDR1 reads SQVTM; CDR2 reads ANQGSEA. This CDR3 is CSVRSSLETRYF. The CDR3 DNA reads TGCAGCGTTAGGAGCTCGCTGGAGACCCGGTACTTC.

Regarding this clonotype: As the CDR3 is not closed by the conserved phenylalanine or tryptophan, this likely results from a read error. The rearrangement joins TRBV14 to TRBJ1-1; D uncertain. The CDR3 is made up of 13 amino acids. V was trimmed by 4 bases and J by 1 base, leaving 7 bases between them. Germline CDR1 and CDR2: SGHDN and FVKESK. The CDR3 nucleotides read TGTGCCAGCAGCCTTGTCAGGAACACTGAAGCTTTCCTT. Amino acids: CASSLVRNTEAFL.

There are many counts of this clonotype. At one boundary the junction diverges from the germline segment, which might be a read error. The chain employs TRBV7-8 and TRBJ2-7; no definite D call. This CDR3 region has 14 residues. Germline V gene data show CDR1 as SGHVS and CDR2 as FQNEAQ. The DNA for the CDR3 is TGCGCCAGCAGCTTGGCTGCCAGCTCCTACGAGCAGTACTTC. It specifies CASSLAASSYEQYF.

This clonotype was seen once. This chain links TRBV5-1 with TRBJ2-5; 10 nucleotides match TRBD1. Germline loops: CDR1 SGHRS, CDR2 YFSETQ. Germline trimming cut 4 bases from V and 9 bases from J; bases unmatched to any gene: 3. This CDR3 has 12 amino acids. The CDR3 region is CASSGTGDPQYF. In DNA form, the CDR3 reads TGCGCCAGCAGCGGGACAGGGGATCCCCAGTACTTC.

With regard to this clonotype: The junction departs from the called germline gene at one end, perhaps through a read error. V gene TRBV7-2 combines with J gene TRBJ2-7; a weak D match, TRBD1 (5 bases). CDR1 and CDR2 from the germline V gene are SGHTA and FQGNSA. This CDR3 has 16 residues. CDR3 coding DNA: TGCGCCAGCAGCCGCCGAGGTTGGGTTGTCAGGGACGAGCAGTACTTC. This codes for CASSRRGWVVRDEQYF.

This clonotype occurred many times. The chain is built from TRBV29-1 and TRBJ2-7, with D possibly matching TRBD1 (6 bases). The CDR3 contains 13 residues. The ends were cut back, 4 bases at V and 3 bases at J, with 13 bases in the middle. From germline, CDR1 is SQVTM and CDR2 ANQGSEA. This chain's CDR3 is CSVVDRNYYEQYF. In DNA, the CDR3 is TGCAGCGTTGTCGACAGGAACTACTACGAGCAGTACTTC.

The chain recombines TRBV10-3 with TRBJ1-5; 7 bases agree with TRBD1. V was clipped by 7 bases and J by 2 bases; unmatched bases: 8. Germline V gives CDR1 ENHRY, CDR2 SYGVKD. This CDR3 contains 15 residues. The CDR3 coding sequence is TGTGCCATCACTGGAGACAGGGTGGGCAATCAGCCCCAGCATTTT. This sequence encodes CAITGDRVGNQPQHF.

This chain joins TRBV19 and TRBJ2-7, with 9 bases fitting TRBD2. The CDR3 runs 15 residues. Germline CDR1 is LNHDA and CDR2 is SQIVND (reference sequence). Germline trimming cut 4 bases from V and 6 bases from J; bases unmatched to any gene: 10. This chain's CDR3 is CASSRTGTSFVEQYF. CDR3 sequence (DNA): TGTGCCAGTAGTAGAACCGGGACTAGCTTCGTCGAGCAGTACTTC.

This clonotype was counted at least ten times. The genes are TRBV10-3 and TRBJ2-7; no reliable D call. CDR1 is ENHRY and CDR2 is SYGVKD in the germline V gene. The CDR3 is 14 residues long. Trimming left V 1 base short and J 4 bases short, with 11 bases between. The CDR3: CAISEFRHRYEQYF. DNA for the CDR3: TGTGCCATCAGTGAGTTCAGGCACAGATACGAGCAGTACTTC.

This clonotype was recorded many times. The chain combines TRBV19 with TRBJ1-1; 12 bases align to TRBD1. The CDR3 totals 14 residues. V lost 4 bases to trimming and J lost 8 bases; unmatched junction nucleotides: 5. Per the germline V gene, CDR1 is LNHDA and CDR2 is SQIVND (reference sequence). The DNA for the CDR3 is TGTGCCAGTAGTACCGGGACAGGGGGCAGAGAAGCTTTCTTT. It yields the protein CASSTGTGGREAFF.

This clonotype was recorded at least ten times. The chain links TRBV5-1 to TRBJ2-5; D may be TRBD1 (7 bases). The CDR3 is 14 amino acids. Germline V gene data show CDR1 as SGHRS and CDR2 as YFSETQ. V lost 3 bases and J 5 bases, leaving 14 bases between the germline ends. This CDR3 reads CASSSGDSPETQYF. CDR3 sequence (DNA): TGCGCCAGCAGCTCGGGGGACAGTCCTGAGACCCAGTACTTC.

This clonotype was recorded at least ten times. The chain combines TRBV20-1 with TRBJ1-5; 7 nucleotides agree with TRBD1. There are 13 residues in the CDR3. Germline CDR1 reads DFQATT; CDR2 reads SNEGSKA (reference sequence). Unmatched junction bases numbered 13, after V lost 7 bases and J lost 10 bases. For the CDR3, the DNA is TGCAGTGGTCGGGACAGCGACTTGTTACCCCAGCATTTT. This encodes CSGRDSDLLPQHF.

In this sample, this clonotype turned up a few times. The chain uses TRBV5-6 and TRBJ1-3, with D unclear. The CDR3 is 14 residues long. Germline lookup yields CDR1 SGHDT and CDR2 YYEEEE. V dropped 0 bases and J dropped 8 bases, with 12 bases sitting between them. The CDR3 reads CASSLEQDVDTIYF. The CDR3 DNA sequence: TGTGCCAGCAGCTTGGAGCAGGACGTAGACACCATATATTTT.

This clonotype was seen many times. This sequence joins TRBV5-1 and TRBJ2-7, with D possibly TRBD2 on 5 matching bases. Trimming took 4 bases from V and 4 from J, leaving 18 bases between them. The CDR3 is made up of 15 amino acids. Germline V gene sequence: CDR1 SGHRS, CDR2 YFSETQ. CDR3 residues: CASSSGRRTLYEQYF. Written as DNA, the CDR3 is TGCGCCAGCAGCAGTGGCCGACGGACTCTTTACGAGCAGTACTTC.

This clonotype has just a few counts. The chain links TRBV4-3 to TRBJ2-7; D unclear. The germline V gene has CDR1 LGHNA and CDR2 YSLEER. Trimming removed 1 base from V and 1 base from J, with 8 bases in between. This CDR3 contains 14 residues. CDR3 DNA sequence: TGCGCCAGCAGCCAAGCCCTAGGGTCCTACGAGCAGTACTTC. Its protein product is CASSQALGSYEQYF.

There are a few counts of this clonotype. This sequence joins TRBV7-8 and TRBJ1-1, with D maybe TRBD1 (5 bases). The germline V gene encodes CDR1 SGHVS and CDR2 FQNEAQ. The CDR3 runs 15 residues. V lost 4 bases to trimming and J lost 2 bases, with 14 bases between them. CDR3 protein: CASSYSSTVNTEAFF. The CDR3, as DNA: TGTGCCAGCAGCTACTCATCGACAGTAAACACTGAAGCTTTCTTT.

In this sample, this clonotype turned up a few times. The chain has TRBV12-3 or TRBV12-4 and TRBJ2-5; D tentatively reads TRBD1 or TRBD2 (5 bases each). Trimming shortened V by 3 bases and J by 5 bases, and 13 bases separated the two germline ends. The CDR3 has 14 amino acids. For the CDR3, the DNA is TGTGCCAGCAGTTTGGGGGAGATTCGGGAGACCCAGTACTTC. This sequence encodes CASSLGEIRETQYF.

This clonotype has ten or more counts. The gene calls are TRBV29-1 and TRBJ2-7; maybe TRBD2 (5 bases). Trimming cost V 4 bases and J 0 bases, with 13 bases left between them. Germline CDR1 SQVTM, CDR2 ANQGSEA. CDR3 length: 14 residues. CDR3: CSVGLAWNSYEQYF. The CDR3 DNA sequence: TGCAGCGTTGGGTTAGCGTGGAACTCCTACGAGCAGTACTTC.

This clonotype showed up many times. The J gene is TRBJ2-6, the V gene TRBV11-2, with D hard to call. Germline V gene lookup returns CDR1 SGHAT and CDR2 FQNNGV. Trimming took 5 bases from V and 0 from J, leaving 14 bases between them. The CDR3 is 17 amino acids. The CDR3 DNA reads as TGTGCCAGCAGCCTATCCGGTCGGAGCTCTGGGGCCAACGTCCTGACTTTC. Protein product: CASSLSGRSSGANVLTF.

A few counts support this clonotype. The chain links TRBV27 to TRBJ1-2, with a weak D call TRBD1 (6 bases). V was clipped by 6 bases and J by 8 bases, with 22 bases between them. Germline values: CDR1 MNHEY, CDR2 SMNVEV (reference sequence). This CDR3 is built from 15 residues. The CDR3 sequence: CASSPNRVTRIGYTF. CDR3 nucleotide sequence: TGTGCCAGCAGCCCGAACAGGGTAACACGTATAGGCTACACCTTC.

This clonotype has more than one count but fewer than ten. The chain is built from TRBV9 and TRBJ1-2, with D maybe TRBD1 (6 bases). The germline V gene encodes CDR1 SGDLS and CDR2 YYNGEE. This CDR3 has 14 amino acids. Deletions cut 4 bases from V and 6 bases from J, with 16 bases between. The CDR3 DNA reads TGTGCCAGCAGCCAAGGAACCAGGGGACATGGCTACACCTTC. Translation: CASSQGTRGHGYTF.

On this clonotype itself: At one end the junction does not follow the germline gene, possibly because of a read error. The chain recombines TRBV10-3 with TRBJ1-1; D may be TRBD1 (5 bases). CDR3 length: 12 residues. The germline V gene has CDR1 ENHRY and CDR2 SYGVKD. The CDR3 DNA follows: TGTGCCATCTCGGGACGGAACGCTGAAGCTTTCTTT. Translation: CAISGRNAEAFF.